This TCR beta chain was sequenced in a study of cytomegalovirus exposure and HLA in healthy donors. Germline loops: CDR1 SGHRS, CDR2 YFSETQ. Trimming took off 1 base at V and 3 bases at J, with 17 bases between the two ends. CDR3 length: 18 amino acids. Study outcomes and limitations: Both high specificity and high sensitivity reportedly marked the classifier's diagnosis of cytomegalovirus status.

Remarks on this clone: The antigen is unknown.

Sequencing was performed with immunoSEQ multiplex PCR; in TCRdb, only in-frame clones are kept and a portion is missing. The sample has about 44,000 clones; 90% to 95% are singletons. Sequenced material: PBMCs. The sequence was collected from a young woman in good health and CMV-seronegative. The V call is TRBV5-1, the J call TRBJ1-6, with D perhaps TRBD1 (6 bases). Here the CDR3 DNA reads TGCGCCAGCAGCTTGCGCAATTCGGGGGGCAGCTATAATTCACCCCTCCACTTT. Its translation is CASSLRNSGGSYNSPLHF.